This TCR beta chain was captured in a study of cytomegalovirus exposure and HLA in healthy donors. The CDR3 length is 14 residues. With 10 bases removed from V and 6 bases from J, the gap between germline ends came to 18 bases. Germline V gives CDR1 MDHEN, CDR2 SYDVKM. Sequencing was performed with immunoSEQ multiplex PCR; in TCRdb, only in-frame clones are kept and a portion is missing. This sample has 150,000 to 200,000 clones, with 70% to 90% found just once. The validation cohort, a group of roughly 120 subjects, included the donors and was separate from the roughly 700-subject first cohort. The receptor was isolated from a man aged 18 to 35 in good health and CMV-seronegative. Sequencing used PBMCs. The chain links TRBV28 to TRBJ2-2, with a tentative D call TRBD1 (6 bases). CDR3 bases: TGTGCCATCTTACAGGGCAGCGATGCCGGGGAGCTGTTTTTT. Its translation: CAILQGSDAGELFF.